Listed below are T cell receptor beta chains from one sample, sequenced in a study of blood T cell repertoires in COVID-19. The method was immunoSEQ multiplex PCR; TCRdb's version includes in-frame clones alone and lacks a portion of them. The sample contains tens of thousands of clones, 86% of which appear only once. What was sequenced was peripheral blood. All receptors derive from a human donor in a cohort sampled during active COVID-19. The CDR3 runs from the conserved cysteine through the conserved F or W. Fields, in order: CDR3 length, J gene, D gene, V gene, clone size, CDR3 protein, CDR3 DNA. The D gene is left open where the match is weak. Expanded clones are given a class, and other clones once, few, many or no size at all.

>14|TRBJ2-7|.|TRBV6-5|.
CASRSGPPPYEQYF
TGTGCCAGCAGGAGCGGACCTCCCCCCTACGAGCAGTACTTC
>16|TRBJ2-2|TRBD1|TRBV18|.
CAGADRDLLNTGELFF
TGTGCCGGGGCGGACAGGGACCTCCTCAACACCGGGGAGCTGTTTTTT
>11|TRBJ2-3|TRBD1|TRBV12-5|few
CASGGGTGPYF
TGTGCTAGTGGAGGCGGGACAGGGCCTTATTTT
>14|TRBJ2-3|TRBD2|TRBV6-4|.
CASSSSGGTDTQYF
TGTGCCAGCAGTTCTAGCGGGGGCACAGATACGCAGTATTTT
>14|TRBJ2-7|.|TRBV5-8|.
CASSKAGFSYEQYF
TGTGCCAGCAGCAAGGCAGGTTTCTCCTACGAGCAGTACTTC
>13|TRBJ2-7|TRBD1|TRBV7-9|.
CASSLVRDSEQYF
TGTGCCAGCAGCTTAGTCCGGGACAGTGAGCAGTACTTC
>15|TRBJ1-5|.|TRBV10-3|.
CAISDGSDGDQPQHF
TGTGCCATCAGTGATGGATCTGATGGAGATCAGCCCCAGCATTTT
>16|TRBJ1-3|.|TRBV29-1|.
CSAVSGTISSGNTIYF
TGCAGCGCCGTATCCGGGACAATCTCTTCTGGAAACACCATATATTTT
>16|TRBJ2-2|TRBD2|TRBV7-2|.
CASTISGGGAIGELFF
TGTGCCAGCACCATCTCGGGAGGGGGAGCTATCGGGGAGCTGTTTTTT
>18|TRBJ2-4|.|TRBV5-6|.
CASSPMGPGQLAKNIQYF
TGTGCCAGCAGTCCGATGGGCCCGGGACAACTAGCCAAAAACATTCAGTACTTC
>15|TRBJ2-3|TRBD1|TRBV5-1|.
CASSFGQGGSDTQYF
TGCGCCAGCAGCTTCGGACAGGGGGGTTCAGATACGCAGTATTTT
>15|TRBJ2-3|TRBD2|TRBV6-5|.
CASSYSTSGRETQYF
TGTGCCAGCAGTTATTCGACTAGCGGGAGAGAGACGCAGTATTTT
>12|TRBJ1-1|TRBD1|TRBV5-1|.
CANPTGAPVAFF
TGCGCCAACCCGACAGGGGCCCCCGTCGCTTTCTTT
>14|TRBJ2-3|.|TRBV9|.
CASSVGGLTDTQYF
TGTGCCAGCAGCGTAGGCGGCCTCACAGATACGCAGTATTTT
>13|TRBJ1-6|.|TRBV6-5|.
CASSPRENSPLHF
TGTGCCAGCAGTCCTAGGGAGAATTCACCCCTCCACTTT
>15|TRBJ2-2|.|TRBV28|.
CASSPTGPNTGELFF
TGTGCCAGCAGTCCTACAGGTCCCAACACCGGGGAGCTGTTTTTT
>14|TRBJ2-5|.|TRBV2|.
CASSEVTVQETQYF
TGTGCCAGCAGTGAAGTGACAGTCCAAGAGACCCAGTACTTC
>14|TRBJ2-5|TRBD2|TRBV10-3|.
CAISFSGRVETQYF
TGTGCCATCAGTTTTAGCGGGAGGGTTGAGACCCAGTACTTC
>16|TRBJ2-3|.|TRBV12-5|.
CASGLGGGLSTDTQYF
TGTGCTAGTGGTTTGGGCGGCGGACTAAGCACAGATACGCAGTATTTT
>13|TRBJ2-2|.|TRBV6-4|.
CASSESPTGELFF
TGTGCCAGCAGTGAATCTCCCACCGGGGAGCTGTTTTTT
>12|TRBJ1-1|.|TRBV7-9|.
CASSWGGTEAFF
TGTGCCAGCAGCTGGGGAGGTACTGAAGCTTTCTTT
>15|TRBJ2-3|TRBD1|TRBV15|.
CATRWWDRTPDTQYF
TGTGCCACCAGGTGGTGGGACAGGACCCCAGATACGCAGTATTTT
>16|TRBJ2-7|TRBD1|TRBV7-9|once
CASSLAAGTGSYEQYF
TGTGCCAGCAGCTTAGCGGCCGGGACAGGATCCTACGAGCAGTACTTC
>13|TRBJ2-7|.|TRBV28|.
CASSSPGETEQYF
TGTGCCAGCAGTTCCCCAGGCGAAACCGAGCAGTACTTC
>14|TRBJ2-7|.|TRBV6-6|.
CASTATKPGYEQYF
TGTGCCAGCACCGCCACGAAGCCCGGCTACGAGCAGTACTTC
>15|TRBJ2-1|TRBD1|TRBV11-3|.
CASSRGTGGKGEQFF
TGTGCCAGCAGCCGAGGGACAGGAGGCAAAGGGGAGCAGTTCTTC
>14|TRBJ2-1|TRBD2|TRBV10-3|.
CATLAGVDYNEQFF
TGTGCCACCTTAGCGGGAGTTGACTACAATGAGCAGTTCTTC
>13|TRBJ2-3|.|TRBV19|.
CASSYQGSDTQYF
TGTGCCAGTAGTTACCAGGGTTCGGATACGCAGTATTTT
>17|TRBJ2-3|TRBD2|TRBV6-1|.
CASSGVPGLAESDTQYF
TGTGCCAGCAGTGGAGTGCCTGGACTAGCGGAGTCGGATACGCAGTATTTT
>15|TRBJ2-7|.|TRBV27|.
CASSLRPSHPYEQYF
TGTGCCAGCAGTCTGCGTCCGTCCCACCCCTACGAGCAGTACTTC
>16|TRBJ2-6|.|TRBV18|few
CASSPLGGTGANVLTF
TGTGCCAGCTCACCTCTGGGGGGAACTGGGGCCAACGTCCTGACTTTC
>10|TRBJ2-1|.|TRBV29-1|.
CSVSTGEQFF
TGCAGCGTTTCGACGGGTGAGCAGTTCTTC
>13|TRBJ1-5|.|TRBV6-1|.
CASSEDQGQPQHF
TGTGCCAGCAGTGAAGACCAGGGGCAGCCCCAGCATTTT
>14|TRBJ1-2|.|TRBV10-3|.
CAISEVDNNYGYTF
TGTGCCATCAGTGAGGTAGACAACAACTATGGCTACACCTTC
>15|TRBJ2-1|.|TRBV5-1|.
CASSLASASYNEQFF
TGCGCCAGCAGCTTGGCTAGCGCCTCCTACAATGAGCAGTTCTTC
>13|TRBJ1-3|.|TRBV6-1|.
CASQGTPGNTIYF
TGTGCCAGTCAAGGGACACCTGGAAACACCATATATTTT
>16|TRBJ2-4|.|TRBV25-1|.
CASSERTDLAKNIQYF
TGTGCCAGCAGTGAGAGGACAGACCTAGCCAAAAACATTCAGTACTTC
>14|TRBJ2-3|TRBD1|TRBV7-2|once
CASSSGQGEVAQYF
TGTGCCAGCAGCTCGGGACAGGGGGAGGTAGCGCAGTATTTT
>14|TRBJ1-5|TRBD1|TRBV5-1|.
CASSLAGGLQPQHF
TGCGCCAGCAGCTTGGCAGGGGGACTGCAGCCCCAGCATTTT
>15|TRBJ2-2|TRBD1|TRBV2|.
CASLRGLVGTGELFF
TGTGCCAGCTTAAGGGGGCTAGTTGGTACCGGGGAGCTGTTTTTT
>13|TRBJ1-6|TRBD1|TRBV29-1|.
CSSGTGSNSPLHF
TGCAGCTCCGGGACAGGGAGCAATTCACCCCTCCACTTT
>19|TRBJ1-1|TRBD1|TRBV19|.
CASSMVFGAGGRINTEAFF
TGTGCCAGTAGTATGGTCTTCGGGGCAGGGGGCCGGATAAACACTGAAGCTTTCTTT
>14|TRBJ2-7|TRBD1|TRBV5-8|.
CASSWDRTFGEQYF
TGTGCCAGCAGCTGGGACAGGACGTTCGGCGAGCAGTACTTC
>14|TRBJ2-5|.|TRBV4-2|.
CASSQGGDGETQYF
TGTGCCAGCAGCCAAGGGGGGGATGGGGAGACCCAGTACTTC
>15|TRBJ2-5|.|TRBV5-4|.
CASSLAGMGGETQYF
TGTGCCAGCAGCTTGGCAGGGATGGGTGGGGAGACCCAGTACTTC
>15|TRBJ2-7|TRBD1|TRBV2|.
CASSETGGFSYEQYF
TGTGCCAGCAGTGAAACAGGGGGCTTCTCCTACGAGCAGTACTTC
>15|TRBJ2-7|.|TRBV6-5|.
CASSYSGQPGLEQYF
TGTGCCAGCAGTTACTCGGGGCAGCCAGGGCTCGAGCAGTACTTC
>15|TRBJ1-2|TRBD1|TRBV19|.
CASSIGAGGNYGYTF
TGTGCCAGTAGTATAGGGGCAGGGGGCAACTATGGCTACACCTTC
>16|TRBJ2-5|.|TRBV4-1|.
CASSQESSAAGETQYF
TGCGCCAGCAGCCAAGAATCGAGTGCGGCTGGGGAGACCCAGTACTTC
>15|TRBJ1-4|TRBD1|TRBV4-1|.
CASSQDGTGNEKLFF
TGCGCCAGCAGCCAAGACGGGACAGGGAATGAAAAACTGTTTTTT
>17|TRBJ2-3|TRBD2|TRBV5-1|.
CASSLEGTSGRGDTQYF
TGCGCCAGCAGCTTGGAAGGGACTAGCGGGAGGGGAGATACGCAGTATTTT
>14|TRBJ2-7|.|TRBV10-3|few
CASATDHGVYEQYF
TGTGCCAGCGCAACCGACCACGGGGTCTACGAGCAGTACTTC
>17|TRBJ2-5|TRBD2|TRBV9|.
CASSVGLGLAGQETQYF
TGTGCCAGCAGCGTAGGTTTGGGACTAGCAGGGCAAGAGACCCAGTACTTC
>14|TRBJ2-3|.|TRBV7-6|.
CASSQGLWGDTQYF
TGTGCCAGCAGCCAGGGTCTGTGGGGAGATACGCAGTATTTT